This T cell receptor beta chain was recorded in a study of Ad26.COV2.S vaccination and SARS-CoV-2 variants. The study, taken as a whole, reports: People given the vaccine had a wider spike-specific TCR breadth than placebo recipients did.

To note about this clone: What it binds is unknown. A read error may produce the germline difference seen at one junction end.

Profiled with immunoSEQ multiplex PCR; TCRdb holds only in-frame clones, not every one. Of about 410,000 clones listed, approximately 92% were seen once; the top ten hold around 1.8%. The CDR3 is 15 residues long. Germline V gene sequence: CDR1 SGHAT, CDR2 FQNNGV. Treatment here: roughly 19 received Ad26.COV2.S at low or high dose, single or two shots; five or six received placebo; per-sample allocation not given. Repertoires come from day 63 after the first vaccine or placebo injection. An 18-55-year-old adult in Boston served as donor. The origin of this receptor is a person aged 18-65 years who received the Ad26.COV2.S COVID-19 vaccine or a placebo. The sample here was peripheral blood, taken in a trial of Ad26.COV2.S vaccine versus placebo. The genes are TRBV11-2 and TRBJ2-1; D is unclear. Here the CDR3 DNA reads TGTGCCAGCAGCTTAAAGTCACCCTCCTACAATGAACAGTTCTTC. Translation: CASSLKSPSYNEQFF.